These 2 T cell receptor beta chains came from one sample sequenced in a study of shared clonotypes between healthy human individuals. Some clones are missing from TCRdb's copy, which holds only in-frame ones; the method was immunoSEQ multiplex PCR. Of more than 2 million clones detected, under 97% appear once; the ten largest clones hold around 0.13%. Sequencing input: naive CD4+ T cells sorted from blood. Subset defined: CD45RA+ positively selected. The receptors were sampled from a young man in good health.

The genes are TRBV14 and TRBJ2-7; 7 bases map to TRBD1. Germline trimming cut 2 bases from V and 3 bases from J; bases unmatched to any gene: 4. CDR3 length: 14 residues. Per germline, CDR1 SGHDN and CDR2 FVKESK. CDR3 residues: CASSQRTGLYEQYF. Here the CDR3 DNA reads TGTGCCAGCAGCCAAAGGACAGGCCTCTACGAGCAGTACTTC.

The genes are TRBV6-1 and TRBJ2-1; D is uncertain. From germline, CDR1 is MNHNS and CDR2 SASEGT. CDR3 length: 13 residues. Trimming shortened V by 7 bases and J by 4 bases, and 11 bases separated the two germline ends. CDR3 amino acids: CASIMVGYNEQFF. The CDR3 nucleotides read TGTGCCAGCATTATGGTGGGGTACAATGAGCAGTTCTTC.